These 13 T cell receptor beta chains share one sample of origin, sequenced in a study of Ad26.COV2.S vaccination and SARS-CoV-2 variants. Treatment meaning: over 15 received Ad26.COV2.S at low or high dose, single or two shots; roughly 5 received placebo; per-sample allocation not given. Collection of the samples took place on day 63 after the first injection of vaccine or placebo. The table came from immunoSEQ multiplex PCR; TCRdb's copy has only in-frame clones and leaves some out. The sample yields 350,000 to 400,000 clones, 80% to 90% seen once. The source material was peripheral blood, sampled in a trial of Ad26.COV2.S vaccine versus placebo. The receptors shown here come from a person aged 18-60 years who received the Ad26.COV2.S COVID-19 vaccine or a placebo.

This chain connects TRBV19 to TRBJ1-5; 8 nucleotides align to TRBD1. Unmatched junction bases numbered 4, after V lost 6 bases and J lost 0 bases. Germline V gene lookup returns CDR1 LNHDA and CDR2 SQIVND (reference sequence). This CDR3 is 15 amino acids long. The CDR3 nucleotides read TGTGCCAGTAGGAGACAGGGGAATAGCAATCAGCCCCAGCATTTT. Amino acid sequence: CASRRQGNSNQPQHF.

The V call is TRBV2, the J call TRBJ1-4; D is possibly TRBD1 (6 bases). Trimming left V 3 bases short and J 0 bases short, with 17 bases between. This CDR3 is 18 amino acids long. The germline gives CDR1 SNHLY, CDR2 FYNNEI. The CDR3 reads CASSEGGGAAATNEKLFF. DNA of the CDR3: TGTGCCAGCAGTGAGGGGGGCGGAGCAGCGGCAACTAATGAAAAACTGTTTTTT. The full variable domain, completed using reference TRBV2 and TRBJ1-4, is EPEVTQTPSHQVTQMGQEVILRCVPISNHLYFYWYRQILGQKVEFLVSFYNNEISEKSEIFDDQFSVERPDGSNFTLKIRSTKLEDSAMYFCASSEGGGAAATNEKLFFGSGTQLSVL.

V usage is TRBV27 and J usage is TRBJ1-5, with D unresolved. Germline V gene sequence: CDR1 MNHEY, CDR2 SMNVEV (reference sequence). The CDR3 spans 15 residues. The V gene lost 2 bases and the J gene lost 0 bases, with 8 bases spanning the gap. CDR3 loop: CASSLSHYSNQPQHF. CDR3 coding DNA: TGTGCCAGCAGTTTAAGCCACTATAGCAATCAGCCCCAGCATTTT.

The V gene is TRBV7-9, the J gene TRBJ1-2, with D maybe TRBD1 (5 bases). The ends were cut back, 5 bases at V and 0 bases at J, with 13 bases in the middle. The germline V gene has CDR1 SEHNR and CDR2 FQNEAQ (reference sequence). The CDR3 loop spans 15 amino acids. The CDR3 sequence is CASSRGEGTNYGYTF. The DNA of the CDR3 is TGTGCCAGCAGCCGTGGAGAGGGGACTAACTATGGCTACACCTTC.

The chain recombines TRBV6-1 with TRBJ1-2; D possibly corresponds to TRBD1 (5 bases). Germline V lookup: CDR1 MNHNS, CDR2 SASEGT. The V end was cut by 2 bases, the J end by 7 bases, with 17 bases between. The CDR3 consists of 15 residues. CDR3 DNA sequence: TGTGCCAGCAGTGAACACCCCGGCGGGGGGTCTGGCTACACCTTC. This translates into CASSEHPGGGSGYTF.

The gene calls are TRBV5-1 and TRBJ1-3, with D possibly matching TRBD1 (5 bases). Germline CDR1 reads SGHRS; CDR2 reads YFSETQ. Trimming took off 3 bases at V and 0 bases at J, with 10 bases between the two ends. This CDR3 is built from 15 residues. The DNA of the CDR3 is TGCGCCAGCAGCTCTCAGGGAACCTCTGGAAACACCATATATTTT. It codes for CASSSQGTSGNTIYF.

This sequence joins TRBV15 and TRBJ2-1; 9 bases match TRBD1. CDR3 size: 14 residues. The J segment lost 8 bases and the V segment lost 7 bases, leaving 9 bases of the junction unmatched. Germline CDR1 LNHNV, CDR2 YYDKDF (reference sequence). As DNA, the CDR3 is TGTGCCACCACGATCGGGACAGGGAGCCATGAGCAGTTCTTC. Protein: CATTIGTGSHEQFF.

V and J are TRBV10-2 and TRBJ2-1, with 10 bases aligning to TRBD2. This CDR3 region has 15 residues. Trimming removed 8 bases from V and 7 bases from J; junction bases left unmatched: 11. Per germline, CDR1 WSHSY and CDR2 SAAADI. This chain's CDR3 is CASLLSSGGVNEQFF. CDR3 bases: TGCGCCAGCCTACTTTCTAGCGGGGGTGTGAATGAGCAGTTCTTC.

This rearrangement joins TRBV6-5 to TRBJ2-7; 7 bases are shared with TRBD1. From germline, CDR1 is MNHEY and CDR2 SVGAGI. The CDR3 has 14 amino acids. V dropped 2 bases and J dropped 3; count of bases not matched to a gene: 4. The chain's CDR3 is CASSYEGGLYEQYF. The CDR3 bases are TGTGCCAGCAGTTACGAAGGGGGCCTCTACGAGCAGTACTTC.

This clone has just one count. The rearrangement joins TRBV4-1 to TRBJ2-1, with 9 bases lining up with TRBD2. Per germline, CDR1 MGHRA and CDR2 YSYEKL. The CDR3 is 18 amino acids. V lost 2 bases and J lost 7; bases outside the gene matches: 15. The CDR3 DNA reads TGCGCCAGCAGCCAACTACGGGTAGCGGGGGACCGTGGGAATGAGCAGTTCTTC. It translates to CASSQLRVAGDRGNEQFF.

This sequence joins TRBV5-8 and TRBJ2-7, with 13 bases fitting TRBD2. Germline V gene lookup returns CDR1 SGHTS and CDR2 YDEGEE. Trimming took 0 bases from V and 7 from J; bases not matched to a gene: 10. This CDR3 region has 17 residues. Here the CDR3 reads CASSLGGTSGALEEQYF. CDR3 DNA: TGTGCCAGCAGCTTGGGAGGGACTAGCGGGGCGCTCGAGGAGCAGTACTTC.

The chain couples TRBV2 to TRBJ2-5, with TRBD1 matching over 8 bases. Germline assignment: CDR1 SNHLY and CDR2 FYNNEI. The CDR3 spans 14 residues. The ends lost 6 bases at V and 6 bases at J; junction bases unmatched: 9. The CDR3 bases are TGTGCCAGCAGCGCAGGGACAGGCAGGCAGACCCAGTACTTC. As protein: CASSAGTGRQTQYF. Supplemented by reference TRBV2 and TRBJ2-5, the full variable domain reads EPEVTQTPSHQVTQMGQEVILRCVPISNHLYFYWYRQILGQKVEFLVSFYNNEISEKSEIFDDQFSVERPDGSNFTLKIRSTKLEDSAMYFCASSAGTGRQTQYFGPGTRLLVL.

This sequence joins TRBV7-9 and TRBJ1-4, with unresolved D. The CDR3 loop spans 13 amino acids. Looked up from germline, CDR1 is SEHNR and CDR2 is FQNEAQ (reference sequence). V was cut by 7 bases and J by 2 bases, with 8 bases left in between. Written as DNA, the CDR3 is TGTGCCAGCACCTCGGCGACTAATGAAAAACTGTTTTTT. Translation: CASTSATNEKLFF.